This T cell receptor (beta chain) emerged from a study of cytomegalovirus exposure and HLA in healthy donors. There are 14 residues in the CDR3. V was shortened by 1 base and J by 3 bases, with 11 bases between the two germline ends. From germline, CDR1 is SGHDT and CDR2 YYEEEE. PCR was performed using 60 Vbeta and 13 Jbeta primers. Using immunoSEQ multiplex PCR, the repertoire was profiled, and TCRdb retains in-frame clones only, with some absent. In the table there are roughly 150,000 clones, more than 70% of which are singletons. This rearrangement joins TRBV5-6 to TRBJ2-7; D is perhaps TRBD1 (6 bases). Sample: PBMCs. This TCR was recovered from a man aged 18 to 30 in good health and CMV-seropositive. This CDR3 is CASSLLGTNYEQYF. The CDR3 DNA is TGTGCCAGCAGCTTGTTAGGGACAAACTACGAGCAGTACTTC.